This T cell receptor (beta chain) was retrieved from a study of T cells in localized non-small cell lung cancer. Only in-frame clones appear in the TCRdb table, and some are missing; sequencing was by immunoSEQ multiplex PCR. This table holds tens of thousands of clones, around 89% found once. This CDR3 contains 15 residues. Trimming shortened V by 7 bases and J by 1 base, and 17 bases separated the two germline ends. Germline V gene lookup returns CDR1 SGHRS and CDR2 YFSETQ. The gene calls are TRBV5-1 and TRBJ2-5, with D possibly TRBD1 on 6 matching bases. The source was PBMCs, collected before any cancer treatment. The TCR comes from a man aged 40 to 70 with stage II lung adenocarcinoma. The CDR3 DNA sequence: TGCGCCAGCTCACGAGGGGGTTCGGGCCAAGAGACCCAGTACTTC. Amino acid sequence: CASSRGGSGQETQYF.